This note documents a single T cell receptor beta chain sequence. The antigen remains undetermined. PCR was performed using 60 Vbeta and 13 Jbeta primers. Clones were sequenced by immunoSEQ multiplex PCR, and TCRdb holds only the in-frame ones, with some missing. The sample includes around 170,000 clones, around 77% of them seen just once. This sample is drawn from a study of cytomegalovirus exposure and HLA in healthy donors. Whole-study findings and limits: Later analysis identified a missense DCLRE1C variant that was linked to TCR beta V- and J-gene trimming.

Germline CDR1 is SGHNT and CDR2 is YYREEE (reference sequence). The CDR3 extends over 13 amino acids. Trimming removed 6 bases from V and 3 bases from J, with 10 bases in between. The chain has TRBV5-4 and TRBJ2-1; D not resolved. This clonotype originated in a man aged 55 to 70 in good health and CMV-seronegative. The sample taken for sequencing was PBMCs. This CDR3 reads CASTLPSYNEQFF. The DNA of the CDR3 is TGTGCCAGCACGCTCCCCAGCTACAATGAGCAGTTCTTC.